This is a list of T cell receptor beta chains from one sample in a study of T-cell reconstitution after alpha-beta-depleted transplantation in children. One entry per CDR3 protein, called by TCRdb with MiXCR from the PCR reads. The sample carries fewer than 1 million distinct CDR3 sequences, under 20% recorded once. The specimen comprised PBMCs, mostly from graft donor cells, sampled 360 days after TCRalphabeta/CD19-depleted stem cell transplant. The receptors derive from a male patient between 5 and 17 years old who had a stem cell transplant for acute lymphoblastic leukemia, so the T cells may come from the graft donor. The CDR3 runs from the conserved cysteine through the conserved F or W. A D gene is named only where the DNA matches it firmly. Clone size appears in some rows only: once, few, many, or a class for an expanded clone.

J gene,clone size,V gene,D gene,CDR3 DNA,CDR3 protein
TRBJ2-1,few,TRBV7-9,TRBD2,TGTGCCAGCAGCAATGGACTAGCCCACAATGAGCAGTTCTTC,CASSNGLAHNEQFF
TRBJ2-1,many,TRBV27,.,TGTGCCAGCAGCGCAGCGGAGCCCGGATACAATGAGCAGTTCTTC,CASSAAEPGYNEQFF
TRBJ2-7,few,TRBV12-3/TRBV12-4,TRBD1,TGTGCCAGCAGTTCCCACGGGACAGGGGGCGAGCAGTACTTC,CASSSHGTGGEQYF
TRBJ2-7,few,TRBV7-9,.,TGTGCCAGCAGCCCCCCAGGGGCCCGGTCGTACGAGCAGTACTTC,CASSPPGARSYEQYF
TRBJ2-3,.,TRBV5-1,.,TGCGCCAGCAGCTTGGCCCGGGCTAGCCCCCCAAGGGATACGCAGTATTTT,CASSLARASPPRDTQYF
TRBJ2-7,many,TRBV10-3,.,TGTGCCATCAGTGAGTCGATTTTCCCAGGGAACTACGAGCAGTACTTC,CAISESIFPGNYEQYF
TRBJ1-5,.,TRBV20-1,.,TGCAGTGCTAGACCGGAGGGGTCTTTCGGGCCCCAGCATTTT,CSARPEGSFGPQHF
TRBJ2-7,few,TRBV12-3/TRBV12-4,.,TGTGCCAGCAGTTTAGAACCGGTGGCCTACGAGCAGTACTTC,CASSLEPVAYEQYF
TRBJ2-5,few,TRBV20-1,.,TGCAGTGCTAGTAGTCCAGCGGAGTACCAAGAGACCCAGTACTTC,CSASSPAEYQETQYF
TRBJ2-1,few,TRBV7-9,.,TGTGCCAGCAGCGACTCTAGAGATGAGCAGTTCTTC,CASSDSRDEQFF
TRBJ1-3,few,TRBV2,.,TGTGCCAGTCAGGGCGACTCTGGAAACACCATATATTTT,CASQGDSGNTIYF
TRBJ2-7,few,TRBV12-3/TRBV12-4,.,TGTGCCAGCAGCCGAGTAGCGGCTCGAAGCGAGCAGTACTTC,CASSRVAARSEQYF
TRBJ2-3,.,TRBV5-1,TRBD2,TGCGCCAGCAGCCCACTAGCGGGAGGGCCCAGAGTCACAGATACGCAGTATTTT,CASSPLAGGPRVTDTQYF
TRBJ2-2,few,TRBV2,.,TGTGCCAGCAGTGTTCGGCAGACCACCGGGGAGCTGTTTTTT,CASSVRQTTGELFF
TRBJ1-1,.,TRBV3-1,.,TGTGCCAGCAGCCAAGAGTGGCCGCCGCTGAACACTGAAGCTTTCTTT,CASSQEWPPLNTEAFF
TRBJ2-7,few,TRBV27,.,TGTGCCAGCACTAGCCTATCCTACGAGCAGTACTTC,CASTSLSYEQYF